This TCR beta chain was identified in a study of cytomegalovirus exposure and HLA in healthy donors. Study results and limitations: Most of the CMV-associated TCR beta chains (in a later analysis) appeared to be HLA-restricted.

The CDR3 totals 14 residues. The V gene's germline CDR1 is SEHNR and CDR2 FQNEAQ (reference sequence). Amplification used 60 Vbeta primers and 13 Jbeta primers. Only in-frame clones appear in the TCRdb table, and some are missing; sequencing was by immunoSEQ multiplex PCR. Recorded for this sample: under 200,000 clones. A note on this clone: Its antigen is still unknown. A junction boundary mismatches the germline segment, possibly from a read error. The same CDR3 is also encoded by other DNA sequences in this sample.

The V and J genes are TRBV7-9 and TRBJ2-7, with a possible D match to TRBD2 (5 bases). This sequence originates from a woman in her late teens or twenties in good health and CMV-seropositive. Sequenced: PBMCs. The CDR3 region is CASSLRGSPGEQYF. In DNA form, the CDR3 reads TGTGCCAGTAGCTTACGCGGGTCCCCGGGTGAGCAGTACTTC.